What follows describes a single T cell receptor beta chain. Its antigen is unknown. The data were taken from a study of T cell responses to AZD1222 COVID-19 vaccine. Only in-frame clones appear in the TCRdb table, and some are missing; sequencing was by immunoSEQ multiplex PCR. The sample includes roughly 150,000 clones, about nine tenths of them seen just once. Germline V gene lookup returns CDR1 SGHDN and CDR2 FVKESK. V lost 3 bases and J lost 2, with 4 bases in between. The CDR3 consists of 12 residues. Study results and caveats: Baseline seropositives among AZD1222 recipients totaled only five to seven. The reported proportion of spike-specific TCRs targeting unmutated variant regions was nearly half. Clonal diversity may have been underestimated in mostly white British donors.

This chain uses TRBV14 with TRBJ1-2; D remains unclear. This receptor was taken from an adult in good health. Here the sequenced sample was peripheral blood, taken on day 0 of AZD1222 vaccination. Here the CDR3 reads CASSHQNYGYTF. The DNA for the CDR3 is TGTGCCAGCAGCCACCAGAACTATGGCTACACCTTC. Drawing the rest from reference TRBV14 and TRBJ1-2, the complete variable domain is EAGVTQFPSHSVIEKGQTVTLRCDPISGHDNLYWYRRVMGKEIKFLLHFVKESKQDESGMPNNRFLAERTGGTYSTLKVQPAELEDSGVYFCASSHQNYGYTFGSGTRLTVV.